This TCR beta chain came from a study of identical twins. Unique molecular identifiers were present on the cDNA, which also gained a universal primer site by template switching. TCRdb re-called the 5' RACE reads through MiXCR, storing one row per CDR3 protein. Found here are some 900,000 distinct CDR3 sequences, 10% to 15% of them singletons; the top ten hold 1.5% to 2%. Trimming shortened V by 6 bases and J by 5 bases, and 14 bases separated the two germline ends. CDR1 and CDR2 from the germline V gene are DFQATT and SNEGSKA (reference sequence). This CDR3 has 12 residues. These data were likewise used in another study, on yellow fever vaccine responses in identical twins. That source reports: The T cell response to vaccination in identical twins was reportedly partly convergent and partly personalized.

Sequenced sample: PBMCs. The receptor was isolated from a woman aged 18-35 years in good health. The J gene is TRBJ2-7, the V gene TRBV20-1, with D possibly TRBD2 on 5 matching bases. CDR3 sequence (DNA): TGCAGTGCCAGGACTCAAGGCCACGAGCAGTACGTC. Its protein product is CSARTQGHEQYV.